A single sample gave rise to the 26 T cell receptor beta chains below, sequenced in a study of T cell responses to AZD1222 COVID-19 vaccine (dated by TCRdb to 2020 to 2023). The protocol used for the library was the immunoSEQ multiplex PCR assay. Entries here come from immuneACCESS through TCRdb and include only in-frame sequences with V and J called. Some clones fail to appear in such tables; in the studies checked, an unresolved V gene covers under half of the shortfall, and the cause of the remainder is unknown. For this sample there are some 86,000 clones; around 84% appear just once. The biggest ten clones account for 20% to 25% of the sample. In the paper's terms, the time point label means: baseline before first vaccination. The sequencing here drew on peripheral blood, taken on day 0 of AZD1222 vaccination. All receptors derive from an adult in good health.

The rearrangement links TRBV28 to TRBJ1-4, with D possibly TRBD1 on 6 matching bases. Germline loops: CDR1 MDHEN, CDR2 SYDVKM. The CDR3 contains 15 residues. Trimming removed 6 bases from V and 5 bases from J, with 16 bases in between. The CDR3 loop reads CASSPPGGVNEKLFF. The CDR3 DNA reads as TGTGCCAGCAGCCCCCCTGGGGGCGTCAATGAAAAACTGTTTTTT.

V usage is TRBV19 and J usage is TRBJ1-2, with D possibly matching TRBD1 (6 bases). V was trimmed by 6 bases and J by 6 bases, leaving 17 bases between them. The CDR3 sequence is 14 residues long. The germline gives CDR1 LNHDA, CDR2 SQIVND (reference sequence). CDR3 coding DNA: TGTGCCAGTAGATCCATAGGGGGGGCGCATGGCTACACCTTC. Encoded protein: CASRSIGGAHGYTF. The full variable domain, with the rest looked up from reference TRBV19 and TRBJ1-2, is DGGITQSPKYLFRKEGQNVTLSCEQNLNHDAMYWYRQDPGQGLRLIYYSQIVNDFQKGDIAEGYSVSREKKESFPLTVTSAQKNPTAFYLCASRSIGGAHGYTFGSGTRLTVV.

The chain is built from TRBV10-3 and TRBJ2-1; no clear D gene. The CDR3 sequence is 13 residues long. Germline assignment: CDR1 ENHRY and CDR2 SYGVKD. The V and J ends lost 0 bases and 4 bases respectively, with 4 bases between them. This chain's CDR3 is CAISESGYNEQFF. The CDR3 nucleotides read TGTGCCATCAGTGAGTCGGGGTACAATGAGCAGTTCTTC.

The rearrangement links TRBV7-9 to TRBJ2-5; D tentatively fits TRBD1 or TRBD2 (5 bases each). The CDR3 has 12 residues. Germline CDR1 SEHNR, CDR2 FQNEAQ (reference sequence). With 4 bases removed from V and 5 bases from J, the gap between germline ends came to 8 bases. CDR3 region: CASSSEGETQYF. As DNA, the CDR3 is TGTGCCAGCAGCTCAGAGGGGGAGACCCAGTACTTC.

The chain uses TRBV5-1 and TRBJ2-3; D is undetermined. CDR1 is SGHRS and CDR2 is YFSETQ in the germline V gene. The CDR3 loop spans 15 amino acids. Deletions cut 4 bases from V and 0 bases from J, with 12 bases between. This CDR3 is CASSPERRSTDTQYF. The DNA of the CDR3 is TGCGCCAGCAGCCCGGAACGACGAAGCACAGATACGCAGTATTTT.

CDR3 in DNA: TGCGCCAGCAGCCAGCAATTAGACTGGGACACTGAAGCTTTCTTT. This codes for CASSQQLDWDTEAFF. This chain uses TRBV4-1 with TRBJ1-1; D not certain. V lost 3 bases to trimming and J lost 3 bases, with 14 bases between them. The CDR3 covers 15 residues. Germline V gene lookup returns CDR1 MGHRA and CDR2 YSYEKL.

CDR3 DNA sequence: TGTGCCAGCAGCGTCAGGGGGCTGAATAATGAAAAACTGTTTTTT. Its translation: CASSVRGLNNEKLFF. V gene TRBV9 combines with J gene TRBJ1-4; 8 bases line up with TRBD1. Germline-derived CDR1 and CDR2 are SGDLS and YYNGEE. V was clipped by 2 bases and J by 4 bases; unmatched bases: 4. This CDR3 spans 15 amino acids. Together with reference TRBV9 and TRBJ1-4, the CDR3 gives the full variable domain: DSGVTQTPKHLITATGQRVTLRCSPRSGDLSVYWYQQSLDQGLQFLIQYYNGEERAKGNILERFSAQQFPDLHSELNLSSLELGDSALYFCASSVRGLNNEKLFFGSGTQLSVL.

This chain connects TRBV10-1 to TRBJ2-2, with 14 bases aligning to TRBD2. The germline gives CDR1 WNHNN, CDR2 SYGVQD (reference sequence). CDR3 size: 16 residues. With 2 bases clipped from V and 7 bases from J, the junction kept 3 bases outside the gene matches. The CDR3 reads CASSEKGLAGVGELFF. The CDR3, as DNA: TGCGCCAGCAGTGAGAAGGGACTAGCGGGAGTCGGGGAGCTGTTTTTT.

The chain couples TRBV6-6 to TRBJ1-6; D is ambiguous. The CDR3 runs to 15 residues. V lost 5 bases to trimming and J lost 6 bases, with 14 bases between them. CDR1 MNHNY and CDR2 SVGAGI come from the germline V gene (reference sequence). The CDR3, as DNA: TGTGCCAGCAGTGGAGGAGGGCTGGGTAATTCACCCCTCCACTTT. It specifies CASSGGGLGNSPLHF.

This clone has only a few counts. The chain has TRBV11-2 and TRBJ1-3; possibly TRBD1 for D (5 bases). Germline lookup yields CDR1 SGHAT and CDR2 FQNNGV. The CDR3 sequence is 15 residues long. Trimming pared 3 bases from V and 2 bases from J, leaving 11 bases between. The CDR3 DNA reads as TGTGCCAGCAGCTTGACAGCTCGAACTGGAAACACCATATATTTT. This sequence encodes CASSLTARTGNTIYF.

Here the CDR3 reads CASSVRGIGGYTF. For the CDR3, the DNA is TGTGCCAGCAGCGTCAGGGGAATTGGTGGCTACACCTTC. The chain joins TRBV6-5 to TRBJ1-2; D perhaps matches TRBD1 (6 bases). V lost 6 bases and J lost 7, with 15 bases in between. From germline, CDR1 is MNHEY and CDR2 SVGAGI. The CDR3 sequence is 13 residues long.

The chain uses TRBV3-1 (or the pseudogene TRBV3-2) and TRBJ1-6; 8 bases are shared with TRBD1. Germline-derived CDR1 and CDR2 are LGHDT and YNNKEL (reference sequence). The CDR3 sequence is 15 residues long. The V gene end was trimmed by 4 bases and the J gene end by 9 bases; junction bases not matched to a gene: 8. The CDR3 loop is CASSPTGAGGSPLHF. For the CDR3, the DNA is TGTGCCAGCAGCCCGACAGGGGCAGGAGGTTCACCCCTCCACTTT.

The rearrangement joins TRBV6-5 to TRBJ1-2, with a weak D call TRBD1 (6 bases). Germline assignment: CDR1 MNHEY and CDR2 SVGAGI. Trimming removed 0 bases from V and 10 bases from J, with 12 bases in between. CDR3 length: 13 amino acids. CDR3 nucleotide sequence: TGTGCCAGCAGTTACTCGAGTGACAGGATCTACACCTTC. The encoded protein is CASSYSSDRIYTF.

The rearrangement joins TRBV5-4 to TRBJ2-5, with TRBD2 identical over 10 bases. Losses at the gene ends were 4 bases for V and 2 bases for J; bases not matched to a gene: 5. Germline loops: CDR1 SGHNT, CDR2 YYREEE (reference sequence). The CDR3 is 15 residues long. Here the CDR3 DNA reads TGTGCCAGCAGCGTGACTAGCGGGTGGCAAGAGACCCAGTACTTC. As protein: CASSVTSGWQETQYF.

The rearrangement joins TRBV6-1 to TRBJ2-7, with D perhaps TRBD2 (7 bases). The CDR3 runs 15 residues. The germline V and J ends were trimmed by 2 bases and 2 bases, with 13 bases remaining between them. Germline V gene lookup returns CDR1 MNHNS and CDR2 SASEGT. In DNA, the CDR3 is TGTGCCAGCAGTGAATTAGGGGGGGCCCCCTACGAGCAGTACTTC. Its protein product is CASSELGGAPYEQYF.

The V and J genes are TRBV7-2 and TRBJ2-3; D is possibly TRBD1 (5 bases). This CDR3 has 13 residues. V was trimmed by 4 bases and J by 2 bases, leaving 7 bases between them. Germline values: CDR1 SGHTA, CDR2 FQGNSA. The CDR3 reads CASSSQVTDTQYF. The CDR3 region has the DNA TGTGCCAGCAGCTCACAGGTCACAGATACGCAGTATTTT.

The chain carries TRBV25-1 and TRBJ1-4, with D perhaps TRBD1 (5 bases). The CDR3 spans 14 residues. Germline CDR1 reads MGHDK; CDR2 reads SYGVNS. Deletions cut 8 bases from V and 2 bases from J, with 12 bases between. Here the CDR3 DNA reads TGTGCCAGCTCCCTCAGGGCGACTAATGAAAAACTGTTTTTT. This translates into CASSLRATNEKLFF.

The V and J genes are TRBV21-1 and TRBJ1-3. TRBV21-1 is a documented pseudogene. The CDR3 sequence is 20 residues long. CDR3 bases: TGTGCCAGCAGCCCAAATGGGAGAAGGGAGGACCTACCGGGGGGAAACACCATATATTTT. It yields the protein CASSPNGRREDLPGGNTIYF.

The chain combines TRBV28 with TRBJ1-5; no reliable D call. V lost 6 bases to trimming and J lost 0 bases, with 9 bases between them. The CDR3 is 14 residues long. Germline loops: CDR1 MDHEN, CDR2 SYDVKM. The CDR3 bases are TGTGCCAGCAGCCCCGCCCTTAGCAATCAGCCCCAGCATTTT. This codes for CASSPALSNQPQHF.

The J gene is TRBJ1-2, the V gene TRBV6-5; D is unresolved. CDR3 length equals 14 residues. V gave up 5 bases and J gave up 2 bases, with 12 bases separating them. CDR1 and CDR2 (germline): MNHEY, SVGAGI. CDR3 nucleotides: TGTGCCAGCAGTCGACCCCTCGCGAACTATGGCTACACCTTC. Protein sequence: CASSRPLANYGYTF.

The chain is built from TRBV5-1 and TRBJ1-4; D unclear. The V end lost 1 base, the J end lost 7 bases, and 8 bases lay between the germline ends. From germline, CDR1 is SGHRS and CDR2 YFSETQ. The CDR3 length is 13 residues. CDR3 residues: CASSLIGSEKLFF. The CDR3 nucleotides are TGCGCCAGCAGCTTGATCGGGAGTGAAAAACTGTTTTTT.

Points on this clone: Relative to the germline gene, one junction end is altered; a read error may explain this. This chain joins TRBV12-3 or TRBV12-4 and TRBJ2-3; no firm D call. This CDR3 is 12 amino acids long. CDR3 sequence: CASRFHTDTQYF. DNA for the CDR3: TGTGCCAGCCGTTTCCACACAGATACGCAGTATTTT.

The V and J genes are TRBV28 and TRBJ2-7; D perhaps matches TRBD1 (6 bases). CDR1 MDHEN and CDR2 SYDVKM come from the germline V gene. This CDR3 is 14 amino acids long. V gave up 6 bases and J gave up 2 bases, with 14 bases separating them. CDR3: CASSRTQGPYEQYF. The CDR3 nucleotides read TGTGCCAGCAGCCGAACACAGGGCCCCTACGAGCAGTACTTC.

The chain uses TRBV6-5 and TRBJ2-7; perhaps D is TRBD1 or TRBD2 (5 bases each). V lost 4 bases and J lost 6, with 22 bases in between. The CDR3 totals 16 residues. Germline V lookup: CDR1 MNHEY, CDR2 SVGAGI. CDR3 coding DNA: TGTGCCAGCAGTTCTCAGCAGGGAATTATCGGAGGCGAGCAGTACTTC. Its protein product is CASSSQQGIIGGEQYF.

The rearrangement links TRBV14 to TRBJ1-2; the match to TRBD1 covers 9 bases. The CDR3 totals 15 residues. Trimming removed 4 bases from V and 4 bases from J; junction bases left unmatched: 7. CDR1 is SGHDN, CDR2 FVKESK, per germline. The CDR3 nucleotides are TGTGCCAGCAGCCGTTCCGGGACAGGGACCTATGGCTACACCTTC. Protein product: CASSRSGTGTYGYTF.

The V call is TRBV2, the J call TRBJ1-2, with unresolved D. Trimming removed 2 bases at V and 5 bases at J, with 12 bases between. This CDR3 has 14 amino acids. The germline gives CDR1 SNHLY, CDR2 FYNNEI. CDR3 DNA sequence: TGTGCCAGCAGTGAAACCCCGAAAGATTATGGCTACACCTTC. Protein sequence: CASSETPKDYGYTF.